These 10 T cell receptor beta chains came from one sample sequenced in a study of cytomegalovirus exposure and HLA in healthy donors. The PCR had 60 Vbeta and 13 Jbeta primers. Method: immunoSEQ multiplex PCR; TCRdb's copy keeps in-frame clones and lacks some. The sample yields about 100,000 clones, more than 75% seen once. The sample was PBMCs. The receptors shown here come from a woman aged 55-69 years in good health and CMV-seronegative.

This chain connects TRBV6-5 to TRBJ1-5; no clear D. Trimming cost V 6 bases and J 8 bases, with 14 bases left between them. Germline V gene data show CDR1 as MNHEY and CDR2 as SVGAGI. This CDR3 contains 13 residues. For the CDR3, the DNA is TGTGCCAGCAGCGACGGGTTCGGTGAGCCCCAGCATTTT. Its translation: CASSDGFGEPQHF.

The chain links TRBV30 to TRBJ1-3; D might be TRBD1 (6 bases). Trimming removed 0 bases at V and 3 bases at J, with 12 bases between. Looked up from germline, CDR1 is GTSNPN and CDR2 is SVGIG (reference sequence). The CDR3 extends over 15 amino acids. CDR3 bases: TGTGCCTGGAGTGTATTCGCAGGGGTTGGAAACACCATATATTTT. Residues: CAWSVFAGVGNTIYF.

A few counts support this clone. The chain combines TRBV6-5 with TRBJ1-3, with 10 bases that match TRBD1. The germline gives CDR1 MNHEY, CDR2 SVGAGI. CDR3 length: 15 residues. J lost 4 bases, V lost 6 bases, and 6 bases had no gene match. In nucleotides, the CDR3 is TGTGCCAGCAGGTTGGACAGGGGGGTCGGAAACACCATATATTTT. Protein product: CASRLDRGVGNTIYF.

J is TRBJ1-1 and V is TRBV19; D unresolved. Trimming removed 6 bases at V and 5 bases at J, with 13 bases between. Looked up from germline, CDR1 is LNHDA and CDR2 is SQIVND (reference sequence). The CDR3 is 13 residues long. The chain's CDR3 is CASSPERWTEAFF. The CDR3 DNA sequence: TGTGCCAGTAGCCCCGAGCGCTGGACTGAAGCTTTCTTT.

This clone is a singleton in its sample. The V call is TRBV9, the J call TRBJ1-1, with D maybe TRBD1 (6 bases). The CDR3 consists of 14 residues. CDR1 is SGDLS and CDR2 is YYNGEE in the germline V gene. The V end lost 2 bases, the J end lost 4 bases, and 12 bases lay between the germline ends. The CDR3 region is CASSVSTGVTEAFF. As DNA, the CDR3 is TGTGCCAGCAGCGTCTCGACAGGAGTCACTGAAGCTTTCTTT.

CDR3 sequence reads: CASSPLAGMNTEAFF. For the CDR3, the DNA is TGTGCCAGCAGCCCCCTAGCGGGGATGAACACTGAAGCTTTCTTT. The chain carries TRBV27 and TRBJ1-1; no definite D call. From germline, CDR1 is MNHEY and CDR2 SMNVEV (reference sequence). This CDR3 comprises 15 residues. V shed 6 bases and J shed 0 bases, with 14 bases lying between them.

The V gene is TRBV5-1, the J gene TRBJ1-1; 8 nucleotides line up with TRBD1. This CDR3 spans 13 amino acids. Germline CDR1 and CDR2: SGHRS and YFSETQ. Trimming removed 4 bases from V and 5 bases from J; junction bases left unmatched: 4. Written as DNA, the CDR3 is TGCGCCAGCAGCCAGGGACAGGAGACTGAAGCTTTCTTT. Its translation: CASSQGQETEAFF.

J is TRBJ1-3 and V is TRBV5-4; weak D call: TRBD1 (5 bases). The CDR3 totals 15 residues. Germline V gives CDR1 SGHNT, CDR2 YYREEE (reference sequence). V was pared by 1 base and J by 0 bases, with 8 bases between. The CDR3, as DNA: TGTGCCAGCAGCTTGACGGGGGGCTCTGGAAACACCATATATTTT. Residues: CASSLTGGSGNTIYF.

The table lists this clone with a few counts. The CDR3 nucleotides are TGTGCCAGCAGCTCATCACAGGGGGTTAGCGCTACGCAGTATTTT. It is translated as CASSSSQGVSATQYF. The chain recombines TRBV7-2 with TRBJ2-3; TRBD1 matches 8 bases. V dropped 4 bases and J dropped 8; count of bases not matched to a gene: 11. The length of the CDR3 is 15 residues. Germline V CDR1 and CDR2: SGHTA, FQGNSA.

The chain has TRBV29-1 and TRBJ2-1, with a tentative D call TRBD1 (5 bases). This CDR3 comprises 10 residues. V lost 3 bases and J lost 10, with 7 bases in between. Germline loops: CDR1 SQVTM, CDR2 ANQGSEA. CDR3 bases: TGCAGCGTTGAGGGGCAGGAGCAGTTCTTC. It codes for CSVEGQEQFF.